Each of the 24 T cell receptor beta chains below was sequenced from the same sample in a study of post-analysis software for immune sequencing data. General observations from the study: When patients were compared with controls, 4 or 5 TRBV segments were more frequent, TRBV5-6, TRBV5-1 and TRBV20-1 among them.

The antigens these receptors bind are not known. Unique molecular identifiers tagged the TCR beta cDNA libraries. One entry per CDR3 protein, called by TCRdb with MiXCR from the PCR reads. The table includes 650,000 to 850,000 distinct CDR3 sequences, around 50% detected once. The source material was blood. The source is a girl aged 5-17 years with multiple sclerosis.

This clonotype was seen only once. Its ends do not fully match the called genes, so a read error is possible. The chain carries TRBV27 and TRBJ2-6; the D gene is possibly TRBD1 (5 bases). The CDR3 length is 16 residues. Germline assignment: CDR1 MNHEY and CDR2 SMNVEV (reference sequence). This CDR3 reads CASSLKGIPGANVPTF. As DNA, the CDR3 is TGTGCCAGCAGTTTAAAGGGGATTCCTGGGGCCAACGTCCCGACTTTC.

This clonotype was detected a few times. The CDR3 bases are TGTGCCAGCACGAGCTCCTACAATGAGCAGTTCTTC. Residues: CASTSSYNEQFF. The chain carries TRBV14 and TRBJ2-1; D not certain. The CDR3 is 12 residues long. Germline CDR1 and CDR2: SGHDN and FVKESK. V shed 7 bases and J shed 0 bases, with 4 bases lying between them.

This clonotype was detected only a few times. The chain links TRBV9 to TRBJ2-5; D call uncertain. The CDR3 runs 13 residues. CDR1 is SGDLS and CDR2 is YYNGEE in the germline V gene. V shed 0 bases and J shed 5 bases, with 8 bases lying between them. The CDR3 region has the DNA TGTGCCAGCAGCGTAGCGGTATTGGAGACCCAGTACTTC. Translation: CASSVAVLETQYF.

This clonotype was recorded once. The V call is TRBV4-2, the J call TRBJ2-7, with 8 bases matching TRBD2. J lost 0 bases, V lost 1 base, and 5 bases had no gene match. CDR3 length: 16 amino acids. Germline V gene data show CDR1 as LGHNA and CDR2 as YNFKEQ. CDR3 sequence: CASSQGRAGGSYEQYF. CDR3 DNA sequence: TGTGCCAGCAGCCAAGGGCGCGCGGGGGGCTCCTACGAGCAGTACTTC.

V usage is TRBV6-5 and J usage is TRBJ2-5, with D perhaps matching TRBD1 (6 bases). The germline CDR1 and CDR2 sequences are MNHEY and SVGAGI. The CDR3 covers 15 residues. V lost 2 bases and J lost 11, with 21 bases in between. The CDR3 is CASSYKGGYLREQYF. The CDR3 bases are TGTGCCAGCAGTTACAAAGGGGGATATTTACGAGAGCAGTACTTC.

The genes are TRBV3-1 and TRBJ2-5; D remains ambiguous. Germline V gene lookup returns CDR1 LGHDT and CDR2 YNNKEL (reference sequence). V was shortened by 4 bases and J by 2 bases, with 11 bases between the two germline ends. The CDR3 loop spans 14 amino acids. CDR3 sequence (DNA): TGTGCCAGCAGCCCGGCGGACCATCAAGAGACCCAGTACTTC. It encodes CASSPADHQETQYF.

The J gene is TRBJ1-2, the V gene TRBV4-2; tentative D call: TRBD1 (5 bases). The CDR3 covers 15 residues. The V gene's germline CDR1 is LGHNA and CDR2 YNFKEQ. V lost 0 bases and J lost 6, with 14 bases in between. The CDR3 spells CASSQEGRELDGYTF. CDR3 DNA sequence: TGTGCCAGCAGCCAAGAGGGCAGGGAGTTGGATGGCTACACCTTC.

The V gene is TRBV7-9, the J gene TRBJ2-4; 14 positions match TRBD2. J was trimmed by 13 bases and V by 5 bases; bases with no gene match: 16. The germline V gene encodes CDR1 SEHNR and CDR2 FQNEAQ (reference sequence). This CDR3 has 17 residues. CDR3 in DNA: TGTGCCAGCAGCCTGTCCGGGACTAGCGGGAGTAATGATGAGCAGTACTTC. Its protein product is CASSLSGTSGSNDEQYF.

Here the CDR3 reads CSAGSGQGSLTGANVLTF. CDR3 nucleotide sequence: TGCAGTGCCGGATCGGGACAGGGGAGTTTAACTGGGGCCAACGTCCTGACTTTC. This chain connects TRBV20-1 to TRBJ2-6; 10 nucleotides line up with TRBD1. V shed 6 bases, J shed 2 bases, and the junction held 13 bases outside the gene matches. This CDR3 comprises 18 residues. Germline V gives CDR1 DFQATT, CDR2 SNEGSKA (reference sequence).

The gene calls are TRBV20-1 and TRBJ2-1; unclear D gene. The CDR3 consists of 14 residues. Trimming shortened V by 6 bases and J by 6 bases, and 18 bases separated the two germline ends. CDR1 is DFQATT, CDR2 SNEGSKA, per germline (reference sequence). CDR3 in amino acids: CSARSPTASNEQFF. CDR3 in DNA: TGCAGTGCCAGAAGCCCAACGGCGTCCAATGAGCAGTTCTTC.

V is TRBV6-6 and J is TRBJ2-7, with 9 bases fitting TRBD1. The CDR3 sequence is 14 residues long. Germline V gives CDR1 MNHNY, CDR2 SVGAGI (reference sequence). J gave up 3 bases and V 6 bases, and 6 bases lay outside the gene matches. The CDR3 region is CASRGGTGIYEQYF. DNA for the CDR3: TGTGCCAGCAGAGGGGGGACAGGGATCTACGAGCAGTACTTC.

This chain uses TRBV7-6 with TRBJ2-5; 9 bases line up with TRBD2. V lost 4 bases to trimming and J lost 5 bases; unmatched junction nucleotides: 8. CDR3 length: 15 amino acids. The V gene's germline CDR1 is SGHVS and CDR2 FNYEAQ. In DNA, the CDR3 is TGTGCCAGCAGCTCTAGCGGGGCCCCCTGGGAGACCCAGTACTTC. Translated: CASSSSGAPWETQYF.

This chain links TRBV7-9 with TRBJ2-5, with D possibly being TRBD1 or TRBD2 (5 bases each). Trimming pared 3 bases from V and 2 bases from J, leaving 13 bases between. Germline CDR1 and CDR2: SEHNR and FQNEAQ (reference sequence). CDR3 length: 15 residues. The CDR3 sequence is CASSFPGRLQETQYF. CDR3 in DNA: TGTGCCAGCAGCTTTCCGGGACGTCTACAAGAGACCCAGTACTTC.

The J gene is TRBJ2-1, the V gene TRBV18; 8 bases map to TRBD2. The length of the CDR3 is 13 residues. After removal of 3 bases from V and 9 bases from J, the junction contained 4 bases not matched to a gene. The germline CDR1 and CDR2 sequences are KGHSH and LQKENI. CDR3 bases: TGTGCCAGCTCACCGGGACTAGACGCTGAGCAGTTCTTC. Translated, it gives CASSPGLDAEQFF.

The chain is built from TRBV7-9 and TRBJ2-4; 7 bases match TRBD2. Per germline, CDR1 SEHNR and CDR2 FQNEAQ (reference sequence). Trimming took 1 base from V and 4 from J; bases not matched to a gene: 7. The CDR3 extends over 16 amino acids. In DNA form, the CDR3 reads TGTGCCAGCAGCTTAGTTCTGGGAGGGAAGAAAAACATTCAGTACTTC. It codes for CASSLVLGGKKNIQYF.

About this clonotype: An end of the junction differs from the germline gene, which may be a read error. This chain joins TRBV7-9 and TRBJ2-1; a weak D match, TRBD1 (5 bases). Germline V lookup: CDR1 SEHNR, CDR2 FQNEAQ (reference sequence). CDR3 length equals 15 residues. In DNA form, the CDR3 reads TGTGCCAGCAGCTTATCACTCGCAGGGAACAATGAACAGTTCTTC. Its translation: CASSLSLAGNNEQFF.

The chain employs TRBV2 and TRBJ2-1; TRBD2 aligns across 8 bases. Germline values: CDR1 SNHLY, CDR2 FYNNEI. The CDR3 sequence is 13 residues long. The J segment lost 9 bases and the V segment lost 5 bases, leaving 6 bases of the junction unmatched. CDR3 in amino acids: CASSSGRVGEQFF. The CDR3 DNA reads as TGTGCCAGCAGTAGCGGGAGAGTCGGTGAGCAGTTCTTC. Looking up the rest from reference TRBV2 and TRBJ2-1 gives the full variable domain: EPEVTQTPSHQVTQMGQEVILRCVPISNHLYFYWYRQILGQKVEFLVSFYNNEISEKSEIFDDQFSVERPDGSNFTLKIRSTKLEDSAMYFCASSSGRVGEQFFGPGTRLTVL.

This clonotype was counted only a few times. The V call is TRBV27, the J call TRBJ1-1, with D unclear. V gave up 6 bases and J gave up 7 bases, with 18 bases separating them. The germline V gene encodes CDR1 MNHEY and CDR2 SMNVEV (reference sequence). The length of the CDR3 is 14 residues. CDR3 in amino acids: CASRVGRSSFEAFF. DNA of the CDR3: TGTGCCAGCAGAGTCGGCAGGTCCTCCTTTGAAGCTTTCTTT.

The rearrangement links TRBV27 to TRBJ2-3; 11 bases line up with TRBD2. Germline CDR1 MNHEY, CDR2 SMNVEV (reference sequence). This CDR3 has 17 residues. After removal of 2 bases from V and 4 bases from J, the junction contained 8 bases not matched to a gene. Here the CDR3 reads CASSLGSGTSGPDTQYF. In DNA, the CDR3 is TGTGCCAGCAGTTTAGGTTCCGGGACTAGCGGCCCAGATACGCAGTATTTT.

The V gene is TRBV5-1, the J gene TRBJ2-7, with 13 bases lining up with TRBD2. The CDR3 sequence is 16 residues long. V lost 2 bases and J lost 3; bases outside the gene matches: 5. CDR1 SGHRS and CDR2 YFSETQ come from the germline V gene. CDR3 DNA sequence: TGCGCCAGCAGCTTCGGCCGGACTAGCGGGAGCTACGAGCAGTACTTC. It translates to CASSFGRTSGSYEQYF.

The chain couples TRBV5-1 to TRBJ2-3, with TRBD2 identical over 7 bases. Per germline, CDR1 SGHRS and CDR2 YFSETQ. The junction had 4 bases not matched to a gene; V was cut back by 0 bases and J by 0 bases. The CDR3 runs to 16 residues. The CDR3 is CASSLEGRVSTDTQYF. CDR3 in DNA: TGCGCCAGCAGCTTGGAAGGGAGGGTTAGCACAGATACGCAGTATTTT.

There are a few counts of this clonotype. The chain links TRBV20-1 to TRBJ2-5, with 9 bases identical to TRBD1. Gene TRBJ2-7 matches the end of the DNA better, so the J call may be wrong. The germline V gene has CDR1 DFQATT and CDR2 SNEGSKA (reference sequence). The CDR3 totals 14 residues. DNA of the CDR3: TGCAGTGCTAGAGGCACAGGGGGCATCCACGAGCAGTACTTC. This gives the protein CSARGTGGIHEQYF.

A few counts support this clonotype. The V gene is TRBV29-1, the J gene TRBJ2-5; a weak D match, TRBD1 (5 bases). The CDR3 is 13 residues long. CDR1 is SQVTM and CDR2 is ANQGSEA in the germline V gene. Trimming took off 4 bases at V and 3 bases at J, with 12 bases between the two ends. The CDR3 loop is CSVARLTEETQYF. CDR3 nucleotides: TGCAGCGTTGCGCGGTTGACAGAAGAGACCCAGTACTTC. Full variable domain (remainder filled in from reference TRBV29-1 and TRBJ2-5): SAVISQKPSRDICQRGTSLTIQCQVDSQVTMMFWYRQQPGQSLTLIATANQGSEATYESGFVIDKFPISRPNLTFSTLTVSNMSPEDSSIYLCSVARLTEETQYFGPGTRLLVL.

The chain joins TRBV11-2 to TRBJ1-1; D ambiguous. CDR1 is SGHAT and CDR2 is FQNNGV in the germline V gene. The V end lost 2 bases, the J end lost 3 bases, and 7 bases lay between the germline ends. CDR3 length: 13 amino acids. CDR3 loop: CASSLWGDTEAFF. CDR3 sequence (DNA): TGTGCCAGCAGCTTATGGGGAGACACTGAAGCTTTCTTT.